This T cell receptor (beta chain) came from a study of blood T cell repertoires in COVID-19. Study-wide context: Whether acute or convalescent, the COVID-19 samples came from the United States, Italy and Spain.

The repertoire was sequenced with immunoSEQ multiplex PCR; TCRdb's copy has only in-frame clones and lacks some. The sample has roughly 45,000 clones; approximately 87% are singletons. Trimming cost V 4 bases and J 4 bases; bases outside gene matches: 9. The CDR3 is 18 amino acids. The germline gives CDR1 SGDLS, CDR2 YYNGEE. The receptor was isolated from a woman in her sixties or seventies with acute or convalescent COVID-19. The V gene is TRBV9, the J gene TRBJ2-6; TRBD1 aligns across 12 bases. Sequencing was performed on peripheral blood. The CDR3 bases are TGTGCCAGCAGCTTAACCGGGACAGGGGGCCCCGGGGCCAACGTCCTGACTTTC. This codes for CASSLTGTGGPGANVLTF.